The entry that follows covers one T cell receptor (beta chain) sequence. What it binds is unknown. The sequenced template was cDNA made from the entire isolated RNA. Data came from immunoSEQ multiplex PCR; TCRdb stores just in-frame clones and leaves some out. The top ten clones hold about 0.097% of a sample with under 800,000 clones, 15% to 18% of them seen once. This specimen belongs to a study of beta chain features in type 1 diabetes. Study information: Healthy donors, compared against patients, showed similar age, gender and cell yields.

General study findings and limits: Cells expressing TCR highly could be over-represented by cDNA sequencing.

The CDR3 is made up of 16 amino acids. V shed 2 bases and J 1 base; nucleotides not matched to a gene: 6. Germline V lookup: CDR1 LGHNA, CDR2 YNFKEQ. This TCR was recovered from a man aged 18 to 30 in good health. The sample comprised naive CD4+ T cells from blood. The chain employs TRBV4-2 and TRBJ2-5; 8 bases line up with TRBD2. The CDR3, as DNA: TGTGCCAGCAGCCAAATTCTCGGGACTAGCCAAGAGACCCAGTACTTC. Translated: CASSQILGTSQETQYF.